The clone carrying this TCR beta chain has a handful of counts. Its antigen is undetermined. The study ran its PCR with 60 Vbeta and 13 Jbeta primers. The protocol was immunoSEQ multiplex PCR, while the TCRdb copy is restricted to in-frame clones and leaves out a portion. The sample records 150,000 to 200,000 clones, roughly 79% being singletons. This sample is drawn from a study of cytomegalovirus exposure and HLA in healthy donors. Study details: The early release's HLA-typed donors yielded 65 million to 85 million unique TCRs. General observations from the study: A few CMV-associated chains proved CMV antigen-specific in vitro. In a later analysis, across HLA loci, associated TCR counts were highest for DRB1, lowest for HLA-C. Later analysis identified a missense DCLRE1C variant that was linked to TCR beta V- and J-gene trimming.

The CDR3 covers 15 residues. V lost 0 bases to trimming and J lost 4 bases, with 12 bases between them. CDR1 is MGHRA and CDR2 is YSYEKL in the germline V gene. This sequence originates from a woman in her 40s in good health and CMV-seropositive. This chain links TRBV4-1 with TRBJ1-2; D might be TRBD1 (5 bases). Sequencing used PBMCs. The CDR3 is CASSQDNRPSYGYTF. DNA for the CDR3: TGCGCCAGCAGCCAAGATAACAGGCCTAGCTATGGCTACACCTTC.